This TCR beta chain was recovered during a study of OX40 agonist ivuxolimab in advanced cancers. The wider study: Every 2 weeks, ivuxolimab was infused into the patients intravenously at between 0.01 and 10 mg/kg.

On this clone itself: Its specificity is not known.

Using immunoSEQ multiplex PCR, the repertoire was profiled, and TCRdb retains in-frame clones only, with some absent. The sample consists of more than 80,000 clones, 90% of them appearing once. The V gene lost 0 bases and the J gene lost 2 bases, with 11 bases spanning the gap. CDR1 and CDR2 from the germline V gene are GTSNPN and SVGIG (reference sequence). CDR3 length: 14 amino acids. The study's findings and limits: Some of the nonresponding patients also showed low levels of normalized T-cell clonal expansion.

The origin of this receptor is an adult with an advanced solid tumor such as melanoma, head and neck, liver or kidney cancer. Sequencing used CD4+ or CD8+ T cells sorted from blood, obtained in a trial of the OX40 agonist ivuxolimab. V gene TRBV30 combines with J gene TRBJ2-7, with D possibly matching TRBD2 (6 bases). CDR3 loop: CAWSVPGTAYEQYF. CDR3 DNA sequence: TGTGCCTGGAGTGTACCGGGGACTGCCTACGAGCAGTACTTC.